The rows below give T cell receptor beta chains drawn from one sample of a study of cytomegalovirus exposure and HLA in healthy donors. Sequenced by immunoSEQ multiplex PCR; TCRdb stores in-frame clones only, minus some. The sample gives around 300,000 clones, approximately 83% of which show up once; 0.95% to 1.1% is in the top ten. The sequenced sample was PBMCs. These receptors all come from a woman under 30 in good health and CMV-seronegative. CDR3s include the opening cysteine and the closing phenylalanine or tryptophan. Fields, in order: V gene, CDR3 length, CDR3 protein.

>TRBV4-3|17
CASSQESGGLARSPLHF
>TRBV19|11
CASSLAHEQYF
>TRBV30|15
CAWSVSMEGFDEQYF
>TRBV19|17
CASRVPGQGWNNQPQHF
>TRBV4-1|15
CASSRLVATSYEQYF
>TRBV11-1|17
CASSPLRLAGGPNEQFF
>TRBV30|15
CAWSVGTGTNQPQHF
>TRBV5-6|14
CASSPGQGGYEQYF
>TRBV6-5|14
CASTPAGMNTEAFF
>TRBV5-6|16
CASQGLGGSSYNEQFF
>TRBV7-9|17
CASSLMVPSGLQETQYF
>TRBV27|15
CASIPTPGITDTQYF
>TRBV19|14
CASSLTSGANEQYF
>TRBV9|13
CASSLTRSTEAFF
>TRBV14|15
CASSQAASGRGEQFF
>TRBV15|17
CATSRRSGTGSEETQYF